The rows below give T cell receptor beta chains drawn from one sample of a study of identical twins. MiXCR, applied by TCRdb to the 5' RACE reads, yields one record per CDR3 protein. The sample holds a few hundred thousand distinct CDR3 sequences; 9.5% are singletons and the top ten take roughly 6.8%. The same data also contributed to another study, on yellow fever vaccine responses in identical twins.

Input material: CD8+ T cells sorted from blood. The receptors here all came from a woman aged 18 to 35 in good health. CDR3s include the opening cysteine and the closing phenylalanine or tryptophan. Fields, in order: clone size, D gene, J gene, V gene, CDR3 DNA, CDR3 protein. D genes are given only for firm matches. Clone size is not always given. Where it is, it says once, few, many or a class for expanded clones.

clone_size: few; d_call: NA; j_call: TRBJ1-1; v_call: TRBV28; cdr3_nt: TGTGCCAGCAGTCCAGGGAGGCGAGAAGCTTTCTTT; cdr3_aa: CASSPGRREAFF
clone_size: many; d_call: NA; j_call: TRBJ2-2; v_call: TRBV5-6; cdr3_nt: TGTGCCAGCAGCTTGGTTAACGGGGAGCTGTTTTTT; cdr3_aa: CASSLVNGELFF
clone_size: many; d_call: NA; j_call: TRBJ2-1; v_call: TRBV5-1; cdr3_nt: TGCGCCAGCAGCCTAACGGGACGACTCGACAATGAGCAGTTCTTC; cdr3_aa: CASSLTGRLDNEQFF
clone_size: many; d_call: NA; j_call: TRBJ1-4; v_call: TRBV29-1; cdr3_nt: TGCAGCGCCTCCCAGCCAGGGGATCGATATGAAAAACTGTTTTTT; cdr3_aa: CSASQPGDRYEKLFF
clone_size: few; d_call: NA; j_call: TRBJ1-3; v_call: TRBV7-9; cdr3_nt: TGTGCCAGCAGCCCAGCTCCCTCTGGAAACACCATATATTTT; cdr3_aa: CASSPAPSGNTIYF
clone_size: NA; d_call: TRBD1; j_call: TRBJ1-1; v_call: TRBV28; cdr3_nt: TGTGCCAGCAGCTACCCGGGACAGGGGGCCACTGAAGCTTTCTTT; cdr3_aa: CASSYPGQGATEAFF
clone_size: many; d_call: NA; j_call: TRBJ2-7; v_call: TRBV4-1; cdr3_nt: TGCGCCAGCAGCCAAGATGGCGAGCAGTACTTC; cdr3_aa: CASSQDGEQYF
clone_size: NA; d_call: TRBD2; j_call: TRBJ2-1; v_call: TRBV12-3/TRBV12-4; cdr3_nt: TGTGCCAGCAGTATACCAGGACTAGCGGGGGTCAATGAGCAGTTCTTC; cdr3_aa: CASSIPGLAGVNEQFF
clone_size: many; d_call: NA; j_call: TRBJ1-2; v_call: TRBV6-2/TRBV6-3; cdr3_nt: TGTGCCACCCACCGGGGCGCAAGGGAAGCTAACTATGGCTACACCTTC; cdr3_aa: CATHRGAREANYGYTF
clone_size: few; d_call: TRBD2; j_call: TRBJ2-3; v_call: TRBV7-8; cdr3_nt: TGTGCCAGCAGCTTCCGAATCGGGACTAGCGGGGCGGATACGCAGTATTTT; cdr3_aa: CASSFRIGTSGADTQYF
clone_size: few; d_call: NA; j_call: TRBJ2-1; v_call: TRBV9; cdr3_nt: TGTGCCAGCAGCGAGGGTATTGTCTCAGGGACCTACAATGAGCAGTTCTTC; cdr3_aa: CASSEGIVSGTYNEQFF
clone_size: NA; d_call: TRBD1; j_call: TRBJ2-3; v_call: TRBV11-2; cdr3_nt: TGTGCCAGCAGCCTATGGACAGGGGGTGTAGATACGCAGTATTTT; cdr3_aa: CASSLWTGGVDTQYF
clone_size: NA; d_call: TRBD1; j_call: TRBJ2-7; v_call: TRBV7-7; cdr3_nt: TGTGCTAGCAGCTTGCGGACAGGGGGCGCCGAGCAGTACTTC; cdr3_aa: CASSLRTGGAEQYF
clone_size: NA; d_call: TRBD1; j_call: TRBJ2-1; v_call: TRBV7-9; cdr3_nt: TGTGCCAGCAGCTTACCTCAGGGACAGGGGGCCTATGAGCAGTTCTTC; cdr3_aa: CASSLPQGQGAYEQFF
clone_size: few; d_call: TRBD1; j_call: TRBJ1-4; v_call: TRBV4-2; cdr3_nt: TGTGCCAGCAGCCAGGCCTCAGGGGGTTCTAATGAAAAACTGTTTTTT; cdr3_aa: CASSQASGGSNEKLFF
clone_size: few; d_call: TRBD1; j_call: TRBJ2-5; v_call: TRBV30; cdr3_nt: TGTGCCTTGACAGGGGGCCCAGAGACCCAGTACTTC; cdr3_aa: CALTGGPETQYF
clone_size: few; d_call: NA; j_call: TRBJ1-6; v_call: TRBV25-1; cdr3_nt: TGTGCCAGCAGTGAAGCAGGGGTTTCCTATAATTCACCCCTCCACTTT; cdr3_aa: CASSEAGVSYNSPLHF
clone_size: few; d_call: NA; j_call: TRBJ1-5; v_call: TRBV7-2; cdr3_nt: TGTGCCAGCAGCCCGGGGACGGATAGCAATCAGCCCCAGCATTTT; cdr3_aa: CASSPGTDSNQPQHF
clone_size: few; d_call: NA; j_call: TRBJ2-7; v_call: TRBV28; cdr3_nt: TGTGCCAGCAGTATCAGGGAGGTTACCCACGAGCAGTACTTC; cdr3_aa: CASSIREVTHEQYF
clone_size: NA; d_call: NA; j_call: TRBJ2-7; v_call: TRBV7-9; cdr3_nt: TGTGCCAGCAGCTTACGGGACGGCGCCTACGAGCAGTACTTC; cdr3_aa: CASSLRDGAYEQYF
clone_size: NA; d_call: TRBD2; j_call: TRBJ2-1; v_call: TRBV4-1; cdr3_nt: TGCGCCAGCAGCCAAACCGGACTAGCGGACTACAATGAGCAGTTCTTC; cdr3_aa: CASSQTGLADYNEQFF
clone_size: many; d_call: NA; j_call: TRBJ2-1; v_call: TRBV11-2; cdr3_nt: TGTGCCAGCAGCTCGCTGGACGGGACGGGACCCTACAATGAGCAGTTCTTC; cdr3_aa: CASSSLDGTGPYNEQFF
clone_size: NA; d_call: NA; j_call: TRBJ1-2; v_call: TRBV9; cdr3_nt: TGTGCCAGCAGCGCAAAAAGTCAGGGAGAGAGCTATGGCTACACCTTC; cdr3_aa: CASSAKSQGESYGYTF
clone_size: many; d_call: NA; j_call: TRBJ2-7; v_call: TRBV27; cdr3_nt: TGTGCCAGCAGTACAGGCCTTTCCTACGAGCAGTACTTC; cdr3_aa: CASSTGLSYEQYF